This TCR beta chain appears in the sequencing data of a study of Ad26.COV2.S vaccination and SARS-CoV-2 variants. Overall study: Donor was assigned to the Ad26.COV2.S arm of trial COV1001. Into the muscle, Ad26.COV2.S was dosed once or twice, 56 days apart. Overall study results and limits: After vaccination, reports described spike-specific CD8+ and CD4+ T cell responses as showing substantial breadth.

Treatment indicated: around 19 received Ad26.COV2.S at low or high dose, single or two shots; roughly 5 received placebo; per-sample allocation not given. Each sample was drawn 63 days after the first injection (of vaccine or placebo). The protocol was immunoSEQ multiplex PCR, while the TCRdb copy is restricted to in-frame clones and leaves out a portion. The sample gives hundreds of thousands of clones, 80% to 95% of which show up once; 12% is in the top ten. As to this clone: The antigen remains unidentified.

The V and J ends lost 4 bases and 2 bases respectively, with 12 bases between them. The CDR3 spans 14 residues. Germline values: CDR1 LNHDA, CDR2 SQIVND (reference sequence). The sequence was obtained from a person aged 18-60 years who received the Ad26.COV2.S COVID-19 vaccine or a placebo. This chain links TRBV19 with TRBJ2-7; D assignment may be TRBD1 or TRBD2 (5 bases each). Sequencing was performed on peripheral blood, taken in a trial of Ad26.COV2.S vaccine versus placebo. The CDR3: CASSTRDGAYEQYF. In DNA form, the CDR3 reads TGTGCCAGTAGTACCCGGGACGGAGCCTACGAGCAGTACTTC. Complete variable domain (other parts from reference TRBV19 and TRBJ2-7): DGGITQSPKYLFRKEGQNVTLSCEQNLNHDAMYWYRQDPGQGLRLIYYSQIVNDFQKGDIAEGYSVSREKKESFPLTVTSAQKNPTAFYLCASSTRDGAYEQYFGPGTRLTVT.